Each of the 3 T cell receptor beta chains below was sequenced from the same sample in a study of blood T cells in healthy people across ages. Combining a sample-barcoded 5' primer with a J-beta primer mix, a second PCR ran for 7 to 11 cycles. MiXCR, run by TCRdb on the 5' RACE reads, gives a single entry per CDR3 protein. The table lists more than 1,000,000 distinct CDR3 sequences, under 30% of them singletons. This same sample was also taken into another study, of T cells of mothers and their children.

Sequenced material: blood. The receptors here all came from a girl aged 2-9 years in good health.

Ten or more counts support this clonotype. The V gene is TRBV3-1, the J gene TRBJ2-1; 9 nucleotides agree with TRBD2. Trimming took 8 bases from V and 3 from J; bases not matched to a gene: 5. The length of the CDR3 is 14 residues. Germline lookup yields CDR1 LGHDT and CDR2 YNNKEL (reference sequence). The DNA of the CDR3 is TGTGCCAGCTCCCAAGCGGGGGGCTACAATGAGCAGTTCTTC. It codes for CASSQAGGYNEQFF.

There are a few counts of this clonotype. The chain recombines TRBV7-2 with TRBJ2-6, with D possibly being TRBD1 or TRBD2 (6 bases each). CDR1 and CDR2 from the germline V gene are SGHTA and FQGNSA. The CDR3 runs to 17 residues. V gave up 4 bases and J gave up 1 base, with 14 bases separating them. CDR3 sequence reads: CASSSRRRGSGANVLTF. The CDR3 bases are TGTGCCAGCAGCTCTAGGAGGAGGGGGTCTGGGGCCAACGTCCTGACTTTC.

This clonotype occurred a few times. V is TRBV7-8 and J is TRBJ2-5; the match to TRBD2 covers 9 bases. The J call may be faulty, since TRBJ2-7 better matches the DNA end. This CDR3 has 15 residues. Germline V CDR1 and CDR2: SGHVS, FQNEAQ. The CDR3 here is CASSQRTSDYYEQYF. The CDR3 nucleotides read TGTGCCAGCAGCCAAAGGACTAGCGATTACTACGAGCAGTACTTC.